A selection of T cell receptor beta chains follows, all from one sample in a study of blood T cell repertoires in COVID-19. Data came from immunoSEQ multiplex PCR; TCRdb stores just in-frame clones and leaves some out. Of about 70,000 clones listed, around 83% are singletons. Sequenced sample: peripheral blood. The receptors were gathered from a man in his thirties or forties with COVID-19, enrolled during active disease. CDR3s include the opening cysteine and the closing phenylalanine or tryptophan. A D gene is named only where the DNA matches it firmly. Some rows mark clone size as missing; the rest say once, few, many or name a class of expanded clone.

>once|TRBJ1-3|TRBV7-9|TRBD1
TGTGCCAGCAGCCCAAAAGACAGGGGGCCGGGAAACACCATATATTTT
CASSPKDRGPGNTIYF
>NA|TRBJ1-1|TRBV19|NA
TGTGCCAGTAGCTTAACAGGGATGAACACTGAAGCTTTCTTT
CASSLTGMNTEAFF
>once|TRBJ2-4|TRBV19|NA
TGTGCCAGTAGTATAGATCACGGCCAACCGCGGGACATTCAGTACTTC
CASSIDHGQPRDIQYF
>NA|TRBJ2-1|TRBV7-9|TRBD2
TGTGCCAGCAGCCCTCCGGGACTAGAGTCCAATGAGCAGTTCTTC
CASSPPGLESNEQFF
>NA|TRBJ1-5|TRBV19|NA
TGTGCCAGTAGTAGGGCCTTAGTCAATCAGCCCCAGCATTTT
CASSRALVNQPQHF
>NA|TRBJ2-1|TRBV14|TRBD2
TGTGCCAGCAGCAAAGATCCGGGACTAGCATCGAATGAGCAGTTCTTC
CASSKDPGLASNEQFF
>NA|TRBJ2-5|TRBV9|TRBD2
TGTGCCAGCAGCACTCGACTAGCGGGAGTTGGAGAGACCCAGTACTTC
CASSTRLAGVGETQYF
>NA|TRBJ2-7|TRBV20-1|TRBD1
TGCAGTGCTAGTTTGACAGGGGCCAGGAACGAGCAGTACTTC
CSASLTGARNEQYF
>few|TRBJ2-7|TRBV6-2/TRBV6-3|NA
TGTGCCAGCAGTCCCCTACGGGAGAATTACGAGCAGTACTTC
CASSPLRENYEQYF
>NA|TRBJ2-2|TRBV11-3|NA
TGTGCCAGCAGCTTAAGGGACTACACCGGGGAGCTGTTTTTT
CASSLRDYTGELFF
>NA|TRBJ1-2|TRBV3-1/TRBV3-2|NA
TGTGCCAGCAGCCCCAGGGGAGAGGACTATGGCTACACCTTC
CASSPRGEDYGYTF
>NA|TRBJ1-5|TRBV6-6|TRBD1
TGTGCCAGCAGTCAAGACAGGGTGAGTCAGCCCCAGCATTTT
CASSQDRVSQPQHF
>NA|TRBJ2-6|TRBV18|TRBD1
TGTGCCAGCTCACCAACAGGGGACAGCTCTGGGGCCAACGTCCTGACTTTC
CASSPTGDSSGANVLTF
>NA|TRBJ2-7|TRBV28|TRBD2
TGTGCCAGCAGTACACCTAGCGGGACATCCTACGAGCAGTACTTC
CASSTPSGTSYEQYF
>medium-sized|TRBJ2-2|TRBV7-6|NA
TGTGCCAGCAGAGCCAGGGTTTCGGCGAACACCGGGGAGCTGTTTTTT
CASRARVSANTGELFF
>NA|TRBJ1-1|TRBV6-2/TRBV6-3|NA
TGTGCCAGCAGTTACTCCGGGGGACCCAAAGCTTTCTTT
CASSYSGGPKAFF
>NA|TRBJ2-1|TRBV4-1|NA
TGCGCCAGCAGCGGACAGTCGATCTACAATGAGCAGTTCTTC
CASSGQSIYNEQFF
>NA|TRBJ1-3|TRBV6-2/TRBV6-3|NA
TGTGCCAGCAGTTACGAGGGCCACTCTGGAAACACCATATATTTT
CASSYEGHSGNTIYF
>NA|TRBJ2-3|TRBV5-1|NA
TGCGCCAGCAGCTCGAGGACAGCTAGCACAGATACGCAGTATTTT
CASSSRTASTDTQYF
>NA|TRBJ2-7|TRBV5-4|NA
TGTGCCAGCAGCTTTGGGGCATCCTCGACTCGTGACGAGCAGTACTTC
CASSFGASSTRDEQYF
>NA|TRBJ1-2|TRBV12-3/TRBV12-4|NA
TGTGCCAGCAGTACAATCTATGGCTACACCTTC
CASSTIYGYTF
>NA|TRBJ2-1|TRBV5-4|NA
TGTGCCAGCAGCTCGGGCGGTGGGGGCCCCAATGAGCAGTTCTTC
CASSSGGGGPNEQFF
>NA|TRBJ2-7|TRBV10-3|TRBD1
TGTGCCATCAGTGAGTCGGCAGGGGGCTACGAGCAGTACTTC
CAISESAGGYEQYF
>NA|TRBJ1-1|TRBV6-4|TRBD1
TGTGCCAGCAGTCAACAGACAGGGGGTTGGACTGAAGCTTTCTTT
CASSQQTGGWTEAFF